Below, one TCR beta chain is given with its context. The sample originates from a study of blood T cell repertoires in COVID-19. Study information: Researchers got acute and convalescent COVID-19 samples from the United States, Italy and Spain.

The protocol was immunoSEQ multiplex PCR, while the TCRdb copy is restricted to in-frame clones and leaves out a portion. The table records over 200,000 clones, about 89% of them present only once. Germline V CDR1 and CDR2: LNHDA, SQIVND (reference sequence). This CDR3 is 15 amino acids long. The V and J ends lost 5 bases and 3 bases, in that order; junction bases with no gene match: 8. Categorization into cohorts depended on clinical history that participants reported. The chain uses TRBV19 and TRBJ1-2, with TRBD1 matching over 8 bases. The material sequenced was PBMCs or T cells enriched from blood (not recorded which). This clonotype originated in a man aged 35 to 55 who had recovered from COVID-19. CDR3 sequence reads: CASSGQGADDYGYTF. The DNA of the CDR3 is TGTGCCAGTAGTGGCCAGGGGGCGGACGACTATGGCTACACCTTC. Using reference TRBV19 and TRBJ1-2 for the parts outside the CDR3, the full variable domain is DGGITQSPKYLFRKEGQNVTLSCEQNLNHDAMYWYRQDPGQGLRLIYYSQIVNDFQKGDIAEGYSVSREKKESFPLTVTSAQKNPTAFYLCASSGQGADDYGYTFGSGTRLTVV.